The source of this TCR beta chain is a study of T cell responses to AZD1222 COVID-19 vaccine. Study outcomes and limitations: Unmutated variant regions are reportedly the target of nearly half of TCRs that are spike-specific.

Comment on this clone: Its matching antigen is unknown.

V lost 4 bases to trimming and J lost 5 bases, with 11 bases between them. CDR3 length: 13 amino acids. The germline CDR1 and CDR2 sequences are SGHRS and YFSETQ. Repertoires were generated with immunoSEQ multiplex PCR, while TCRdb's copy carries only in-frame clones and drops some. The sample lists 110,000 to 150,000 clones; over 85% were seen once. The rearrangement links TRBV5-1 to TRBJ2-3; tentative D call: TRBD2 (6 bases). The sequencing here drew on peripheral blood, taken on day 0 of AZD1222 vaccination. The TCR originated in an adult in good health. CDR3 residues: CASSTSFVDTQYF. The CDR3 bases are TGCGCCAGCAGCACTAGCTTTGTAGATACGCAGTATTTT.